This T cell receptor beta chain comes out of a study of blood T cell repertoires in COVID-19. Overall study: Italy, Spain and the United States were the sources of the convalescent and acute COVID-19 samples. PBMCs, B-cell-depleted T cells, or T cells were the source of the cDNA or gDNA that made up the material.

Original analysis: By means of reference gene primer amplification, nucleated cell counts were estimated. The assay was immunoSEQ multiplex PCR, and TCRdb's table has in-frame clones only and misses some. V and J calls and clone size follow that table, whereas D and trimming were derived from the DNA. The sample contains about 160,000 clones, about 80% of which appear only once. The CDR3 is made up of 13 amino acids. The V segment lost 6 bases and the J segment 4 bases; nucleotides outside the gene matches: 4. The source of this sequence is a man in his 70s who had recovered from COVID-19. The source material was peripheral blood. This rearrangement joins TRBV12-3 or TRBV12-4 to TRBJ1-2; 8 nucleotides match TRBD1. The CDR3 region has the DNA TGTGCCAGCAGCTCCACAGGGGGCTATGGCTACACCTTC. Encoded protein: CASSSTGGYGYTF.